These T cell receptor beta chains were read from a single sample in a study of blood T cell repertoires in COVID-19. TCRdb's table, derived via immunoSEQ multiplex PCR, lists solely in-frame clones and lacks some. Here the sample spans about 100,000 clones, roughly 87% being singletons. The sequenced sample consisted of peripheral blood. Every receptor here comes from a man aged 45-60 years with active COVID-19. Both conserved end residues are part of each CDR3. A D gene is named only where the DNA matches it firmly. Clone size is not always given. Where it is, it says once, few, many or a class for expanded clones.

TRBJ2-6	-	-	TRBV9	CASSVGQENVLTF	TGTGCCAGCAGCGTAGGACAGGAGAACGTCCTGACTTTC
TRBJ1-6	TRBD1	few	TRBV6-5	CASTDRVRGLHF	TGTGCCAGCACCGACAGGGTTCGGGGTTTACACTTT
TRBJ2-2	-	-	TRBV5-1	CASSPLGGVPGELFF	TGCGCCAGCAGTCCACTTGGAGGGGTGCCCGGGGAGCTGTTTTTT
TRBJ2-3	TRBD2	-	TRBV2	CASRRREGTDTQYF	TGTGCCAGCAGGCGCAGGGAGGGAACAGATACGCAGTATTTT
TRBJ1-5	-	-	TRBV2	CASSEQVGNQPQHF	TGTGCCAGCAGTGAACAGGTCGGCAATCAGCCCCAGCATTTT
TRBJ1-6	TRBD1	-	TRBV7-2	CASSLAFWTGSGRSNSPLHF	TGTGCCAGCAGCTTAGCGTTTTGGACAGGGTCTGGTCGGAGTAATTCACCCCTCCACTTT
TRBJ2-5	TRBD2	-	TRBV7-2	CASSLRGAETQYF	TGTGCCAGCAGCTTGCGGGGGGCCGAGACCCAGTACTTC
TRBJ1-3	-	-	TRBV30	CASPTGDGNTIYF	TGTGCCTCCCCGACGGGAGATGGAAACACCATATATTTT
TRBJ2-1	TRBD2	-	TRBV2	CASSGPGLSYNEQFF	TGTGCCAGCAGTGGACCGGGACTATCCTACAATGAGCAGTTCTTC
TRBJ1-5	-	-	TRBV5-4	CASSGGGNQPQHF	TGTGCCAGCAGCGGCGGGGGCAATCAGCCCCAGCATTTT
TRBJ2-3	-	-	TRBV28	CASSPGVDTQYF	TGTGCCAGCAGCCCGGGGGTGGATACGCAGTATTTT
TRBJ2-5	-	-	TRBV3-1/TRBV3-2	CASSNPRGQETQYF	TGTGCCAGCAGCAATCCAAGGGGCCAAGAGACCCAGTACTTC
TRBJ2-3	-	-	TRBV7-3	CASSTGGEDTQYF	TGTGCCAGCAGCACAGGTGGGGAAGATACGCAGTATTTT
TRBJ1-6	TRBD1	-	TRBV2	CASSWGTGVNNSPLHF	TGTGCCAGCAGCTGGGGGACAGGCGTTAACAATTCACCCCTCCACTTT
TRBJ1-1	-	-	TRBV5-1	CASSIGAGGLNTEAFF	TGCGCCAGCAGCATTGGTGCGGGGGGATTGAACACTGAAGCTTTCTTT
TRBJ1-3	-	-	TRBV9	CASSPQPGGNTIYF	TGTGCCAGCAGCCCCCAACCGGGTGGAAACACCATATATTTT
TRBJ2-1	-	-	TRBV5-5	CASSSTLDEQFF	TGTGCCAGCAGCTCCACTTTGGATGAGCAGTTCTTC
TRBJ2-6	TRBD1	-	TRBV7-9	CASSQRGGGTGANVLTF	TGTGCCAGCAGCCAACGAGGGGGCGGAACTGGGGCCAACGTCCTGACTTTC
TRBJ2-5	-	-	TRBV28	CASVSEETQYF	TGTGCCAGTGTTTCCGAAGAGACCCAGTACTTC
TRBJ2-6	-	-	TRBV5-1	CASSLGSTRSGANVLTF	TGCGCCAGCAGCTTGGGGTCGACTCGATCTGGGGCCAACGTCCTGACTTTC
TRBJ1-6	-	-	TRBV2	CASSPDRILSSYNSPLHF	TGTGCCAGCAGTCCCGACAGAATCTTAAGCTCCTATAATTCACCCCTCCACTTT
TRBJ1-2	-	-	TRBV29-1	CSVGPRTADYGYTF	TGCAGCGTTGGTCCCCGGACAGCCGACTATGGCTACACCTTC
TRBJ1-3	TRBD1	-	TRBV15	CATSRDYQGAHGNTIYF	TGTGCCACCAGCAGAGATTACCAGGGGGCGCATGGAAACACCATATATTTT
TRBJ2-7	TRBD2	-	TRBV7-2	CASSLLAGGPATYEQYF	TGTGCCAGCAGCTTACTAGCGGGGGGGCCGGCTACCTACGAGCAGTACTTC
TRBJ1-2	TRBD1	-	TRBV19	CASSSRGQGFNYGYTF	TGTGCCAGTAGTAGCCGGGGACAGGGGTTCAACTATGGCTACACCTTC
TRBJ2-1	TRBD2	-	TRBV7-9	CASITPLASGVRNEQFF	TGTGCCAGCATCACCCCCCTCGCTAGCGGGGTGAGGAATGAGCAGTTCTTC
TRBJ1-3	TRBD1	few	TRBV7-6	CASSGTGSGNTIYF	TGTGCCAGCAGCGGGACAGGGTCTGGAAACACCATATATTTT
TRBJ2-1	-	-	TRBV12-3/TRBV12-4	CASSLREKNEQFF	TGTGCCAGCAGCCTCCGGGAAAAAAATGAGCAGTTCTTC
TRBJ2-7	TRBD1	-	TRBV7-2	CASSRGQGDFRSYEQYF	TGTGCCAGCAGCCGGGGACAGGGGGACTTTAGGTCCTACGAGCAGTACTTC
TRBJ2-5	TRBD2	-	TRBV7-9	CASSSAGALGETQYF	TGTGCCAGCAGCTCAGCGGGGGCTTTGGGAGAGACCCAGTACTTC
TRBJ2-3	TRBD2	-	TRBV14	CASSYGGSGPDTQYF	TGTGCCAGCAGCTACGGGGGGAGTGGCCCAGATACGCAGTATTTT
TRBJ2-5	-	-	TRBV6-2/TRBV6-3	CASSRGGGEETQYF	TGTGCCAGCAGTCGGGGAGGCGGAGAAGAGACCCAGTACTTC
TRBJ1-1	-	-	TRBV18	CASSPPEVKAFF	TGTGCCAGCTCACCACCGGAGGTAAAAGCTTTCTTT
TRBJ2-2	-	-	TRBV6-1	CASSEAVHTGELFF	TGTGCCAGCAGTGAAGCCGTTCACACCGGGGAGCTGTTTTTT
TRBJ1-1	TRBD1	medium-sized	TRBV5-4	CASSLGGTGEAFF	TGTGCCAGCAGCTTGGGTGGGACAGGGGAGGCTTTCTTT
TRBJ2-3	TRBD1	-	TRBV5-4	CASSIARQGPTDTQYF	TGTGCCAGCAGCATAGCCAGACAGGGGCCGACAGATACGCAGTATTTT
TRBJ2-1	TRBD2	-	TRBV25-1	CASSDLGFGGVPSGEQFF	TGTGCCAGCAGTGACTTAGGGTTCGGGGGGGTGCCATCAGGTGAGCAGTTCTTC
TRBJ2-7	TRBD2	-	TRBV4-2	CASSPRSSTLAGITYEQYF	TGTGCCAGCAGCCCCAGATCGTCCACCCTAGCGGGGATTACCTACGAGCAGTACTTC
TRBJ1-3	-	-	TRBV7-2	CASSSLLGAGNTIYF	TGTGCCAGCAGCTCCCTTTTGGGGGCGGGAAACACCATATATTTT
TRBJ2-7	-	-	TRBV11-2	CASSLSSRRYEQYF	TGTGCCAGCAGCTTAAGCTCCAGGAGGTACGAGCAGTACTTC
TRBJ1-6	-	-	TRBV19	CASSIRPQTGSPLHF	TGTGCCAGTAGTATCCGTCCTCAAACCGGTTCACCCCTCCACTTT
TRBJ1-2	-	-	TRBV2	CASSESTNFFYGYTF	TGTGCCAGCAGTGAATCTACGAACTTTTTTTATGGCTACACCTTC
TRBJ1-1	-	few	TRBV19	CASSLGARSEAFF	TGTGCCAGTAGTTTGGGGGCGCGGAGTGAAGCTTTCTTT
TRBJ2-4	-	-	TRBV4-3	CASSPPRQAWEYIQYF	TGCGCCAGCAGCCCTCCAAGACAGGCGTGGGAATACATTCAGTACTTC
TRBJ2-7	-	-	TRBV11-2	CASSWTSKGEEQYF	TGTGCCAGCAGCTGGACTTCCAAGGGGGAAGAGCAGTACTTC
TRBJ2-5	-	-	TRBV4-1	CASSLSRGSETQYF	TGCGCCAGCAGCCTCTCCAGGGGTTCGGAGACCCAGTACTTC
TRBJ1-3	TRBD1	-	TRBV6-5	CASSYSGQGTGNTIYF	TGTGCCAGCAGTTACTCGGGACAGGGTACTGGAAACACCATATATTTT
TRBJ1-5	-	-	TRBV15	CATSRGGLEEWIYSNQPQHF	TGTGCCACCAGCAGAGGGGGACTAGAAGAGTGGATCTATAGCAATCAGCCCCAGCATTTT
TRBJ1-1	-	-	TRBV6-6	CASSYGREVTFF	TGTGCCAGCAGTTATGGCCGGGAGGTCACTTTCTTT
TRBJ2-2	-	-	TRBV7-2	CASLKGITGELFF	TGTGCCAGCCTGAAGGGGATCACCGGGGAGCTGTTTTTT
TRBJ2-7	-	-	TRBV6-5	CASSLLRAYEQYF	TGTGCCAGCAGCCTCTTGAGGGCCTACGAGCAGTACTTC
TRBJ2-2	-	-	TRBV11-3	CASSLLGDGELFF	TGTGCCAGCAGCCTTCTAGGGGACGGGGAGCTGTTTTTT
TRBJ1-3	TRBD1	-	TRBV7-8	CASSPYYRDRGRSAGNTIYF	TGTGCCAGCAGCCCCTACTACCGGGACAGGGGGCGATCCGCAGGAAACACCATATATTTT
TRBJ1-2	-	-	TRBV6-2/TRBV6-3	CASSYRRGGEGYTF	TGTGCCAGCAGTTACCGTCGGGGAGGGGAGGGCTACACCTTC
TRBJ2-2	-	-	TRBV5-1	CASSLGIGAVDTGELFF	TGCGCCAGCAGCTTGGGTATAGGGGCAGTGGACACCGGGGAGCTGTTTTTT
TRBJ2-7	-	-	TRBV7-2	CASSYRDGGYEQYF	TGTGCCAGCAGCTACCGGGATGGGGGGTACGAGCAGTACTTC
TRBJ2-5	TRBD2	-	TRBV5-8	CASSPGTSGGTETQYF	TGTGCCAGCAGCCCCGGGACTAGCGGGGGGACCGAGACCCAGTACTTC
TRBJ1-2	-	-	TRBV6-6	CASSYPETATNYGYTF	TGTGCCAGCAGTTACCCGGAGACAGCCACTAACTATGGCTACACCTTC
TRBJ2-2	TRBD2	-	TRBV9	CASSPTSGGARTGELFF	TGTGCCAGCAGCCCGACTAGCGGGGGGGCCAGAACCGGGGAGCTGTTTTTT
TRBJ2-1	-	-	TRBV12-2	CASRLASGGAPFPYNEQFF	TGTGCAAGTCGCTTGGCTAGCGGGGGGGCCCCTTTCCCCTACAATGAGCAGTTCTTC